This entry lists 26 T cell receptor beta chains sequenced from one sample in a study of T-cell memory formation after mild COVID-19. Using its own MiXCR run on the 5' RACE reads, TCRdb lists one record per CDR3 protein. The repertoire holds about 560,000 distinct CDR3 sequences, about 20% seen once, with more than 10% in the top ten. The sample taken for sequencing was PBMCs or a T cell subset sorted from them (not recorded which). These receptors were collected from an adult woman who had mild COVID-19 (a few samples of this study predate the infection). Cell type and time point are not known.

This clonotype was seen more than once but under ten times. This rearrangement joins TRBV4-1 to TRBJ1-3; possibly TRBD1 for D (6 bases). The length of the CDR3 is 15 residues. V lost 3 bases and J 7 bases, leaving 16 bases between the germline ends. The germline CDR1 and CDR2 sequences are MGHRA and YSYEKL. CDR3 residues: CASSQARGLQNTIYF. The CDR3 DNA reads TGCGCCAGCAGCCAGGCCAGGGGATTACAGAACACCATATATTTT.

The rearrangement links TRBV19 to TRBJ2-5; D call uncertain. Trimming left V 4 bases short and J 7 bases short, with 16 bases between. Per germline, CDR1 LNHDA and CDR2 SQIVND (reference sequence). This CDR3 is 14 amino acids long. Here the CDR3 DNA reads TGTGCCAGTAGTAAATCTAGTTTCGGCGGGACCCAGTACTTC. Encoded protein: CASSKSSFGGTQYF.

This chain uses TRBV24-1 with TRBJ1-2; no reliable D call. Trimming took off 9 bases at V and 11 bases at J, with 24 bases between the two ends. This CDR3 has 14 residues. From germline, CDR1 is KGHDR and CDR2 SFDVKD. The chain's CDR3 is CATQLPGNPSGYTF. The DNA of the CDR3 is TGTGCCACCCAGCTCCCCGGGAACCCCTCGGGATACACCTTC.

This clonotype appeared a few times. V is TRBV12-3 or TRBV12-4 and J is TRBJ2-7; D is uncertain. The CDR3 has 13 residues. Trimming removed 6 bases from V and 0 bases from J, with 9 bases in between. CDR3 sequence: CASSWQVSYEQYF. CDR3 coding DNA: TGTGCCAGCAGCTGGCAGGTCTCCTACGAGCAGTACTTC.

This chain connects TRBV2 to TRBJ2-1; 9 bases are shared with TRBD2. Germline lookup yields CDR1 SNHLY and CDR2 FYNNEI. The V gene end was trimmed by 8 bases and the J gene end by 4 bases; junction bases not matched to a gene: 6. This CDR3 region has 14 residues. This chain's CDR3 is CASCPSGAYNEQFF. The CDR3, as DNA: TGTGCCAGCTGCCCTAGCGGGGCTTACAATGAGCAGTTCTTC.

V usage is TRBV27 and J usage is TRBJ2-4; the D gene is possibly TRBD1 (6 bases). V was trimmed by 5 bases and J by 10 bases, leaving 24 bases between them. CDR3 length: 16 residues. Germline V lookup: CDR1 MNHEY, CDR2 SMNVEV (reference sequence). The CDR3 loop reads CASSARGPQYNLIQYF. CDR3 nucleotide sequence: TGTGCCAGCAGTGCCAGGGGCCCCCAATACAATTTGATTCAGTACTTC.

This clonotype was recorded at least ten times. J is TRBJ2-3 and V is TRBV15, with no clear D. This CDR3 has 18 amino acids. With 4 bases removed from V and 3 bases from J, the gap between germline ends came to 23 bases. Per germline, CDR1 LNHNV and CDR2 YYDKDF (reference sequence). The CDR3 reads CATSITRAMRRTTDTQYF. The DNA for the CDR3 is TGTGCCACCAGCATTACGCGCGCTATGCGAAGAACGACAGATACGCAGTATTTT.

This sequence joins TRBV6-1 and TRBJ2-7; 10 bases are shared with TRBD2. Per the germline V gene, CDR1 is MNHNS and CDR2 is SASEGT. The CDR3 contains 16 residues. V was clipped by 2 bases and J by 5 bases; unmatched bases: 9. CDR3 region: CASSEPRASGSDEQYF. As DNA, the CDR3 is TGTGCCAGCAGTGAACCTAGGGCTAGCGGGAGCGACGAGCAGTACTTC.

This clonotype has just one count. The chain carries TRBV9 and TRBJ2-5, with TRBD2 matching over 11 bases. The V segment lost 4 bases and the J segment 4 bases; nucleotides outside the gene matches: 12. From germline, CDR1 is SGDLS and CDR2 YYNGEE. The CDR3 length is 17 residues. The DNA for the CDR3 is TGTGCCAGCAGCTCACTAGCGGGAGAAGCGGCCATAGAGACCCAGTACTTC. As protein: CASSSLAGEAAIETQYF.

The chain employs TRBV12-3 or TRBV12-4 and TRBJ1-3; possible D gene TRBD1, 5 bases. The CDR3 is 15 residues long. Trimming removed 3 bases at V and 4 bases at J, with 13 bases between. Written as DNA, the CDR3 is TGTGCCAGCAGTTTCTACCGGGACGGGGGAAACACCATATATTTT. Amino acids: CASSFYRDGGNTIYF.

The chain is built from TRBV4-1 and TRBJ2-2; perhaps TRBD1 as D (5 bases). V dropped 0 bases and J dropped 6 bases, with 11 bases sitting between them. The CDR3 has 15 amino acids. Germline values: CDR1 MGHRA, CDR2 YSYEKL. CDR3 sequence (DNA): TGCGCCAGCAGCCAAGAGCTCCAGGGTGCCGGGGAGCTGTTTTTT. It is translated as CASSQELQGAGELFF.

CDR3 in amino acids: CASSEPGLATYEQYF. The CDR3 DNA reads TGTGCCAGCAGCGAACCGGGACTAGCGACCTACGAGCAGTACTTC. The chain is built from TRBV12-3 or TRBV12-4 and TRBJ2-7, with 10 bases fitting TRBD2. Germline trimming cut 6 bases from V and 2 bases from J; bases unmatched to any gene: 7. This CDR3 region has 15 residues.

This clonotype showed up many times. This chain connects TRBV29-1 to TRBJ2-5; unclear D gene. The germline V and J ends were trimmed by 4 bases and 5 bases, with 5 bases remaining between them. The germline CDR1 and CDR2 sequences are SQVTM and ANQGSEA. CDR3 length: 10 amino acids. The CDR3, as DNA: TGCAGCGTTGCGTGGGAGACCCAGTACTTC. Its protein is CSVAWETQYF. Based on the CDR3 plus reference TRBV29-1 and TRBJ2-5, the full variable domain is SAVISQKPSRDICQRGTSLTIQCQVDSQVTMMFWYRQQPGQSLTLIATANQGSEATYESGFVIDKFPISRPNLTFSTLTVSNMSPEDSSIYLCSVAWETQYFGPGTRLLVL.

This clonotype was seen a few times. The J gene is TRBJ2-1, the V gene TRBV29-1; maybe TRBD2 (5 bases). V was shortened by 3 bases and J by 9 bases, with 9 bases between the two germline ends. This CDR3 comprises 11 residues. The germline gives CDR1 SQVTM, CDR2 ANQGSEA. CDR3 sequence: CSVEIAFEQFF. In DNA form, the CDR3 reads TGCAGCGTTGAGATAGCGTTTGAGCAGTTCTTC.

This rearrangement joins TRBV7-2 to TRBJ1-5; D gene unclear. V lost 5 bases and J lost 7, with 12 bases in between. Germline V gene data show CDR1 as SGHTA and CDR2 as FQGNSA. The CDR3 is made up of 13 amino acids. The CDR3 here is CASSPEPRQPQHF. CDR3 nucleotide sequence: TGTGCCAGCAGCCCCGAGCCAAGACAGCCCCAGCATTTT.

This clonotype was seen a handful of times. The rearrangement links TRBV9 to TRBJ2-3, with 10 positions matching TRBD2. Per the germline V gene, CDR1 is SGDLS and CDR2 is YYNGEE. J was trimmed by 5 bases and V by 4 bases; bases with no gene match: 10. The CDR3 contains 16 residues. The DNA of the CDR3 is TGTGCCAGCAGCCCAACTAGCGGGGACGGTGTAGATACGCAGTATTTT. It yields the protein CASSPTSGDGVDTQYF.

At least ten counts were recorded for this clonotype. This sequence joins TRBV30 and TRBJ2-1; D unclear. Germline-derived CDR1 and CDR2 are GTSNPN and SVGIG (reference sequence). The CDR3 sequence is 12 residues long. Trimming removed 2 bases at V and 3 bases at J, with 5 bases between. The CDR3 loop reads CAWSYGYNEQFF. The CDR3, as DNA: TGTGCCTGGAGTTACGGCTACAATGAGCAGTTCTTC.

The chain couples TRBV6-4 to TRBJ2-3; 10 bases are shared with TRBD2. Germline CDR1 is MRHNA and CDR2 is SNTAGT. The CDR3 has 17 residues. Trimming removed 7 bases from V and 2 bases from J; junction bases left unmatched: 12. CDR3 DNA sequence: TGTGCCAGCACACGTGAGCGGGAGGGAACCTACACAGATACGCAGTATTTT. This sequence encodes CASTREREGTYTDTQYF.

The rearrangement links TRBV30 to TRBJ1-1; D unresolved. This CDR3 is built from 11 residues. Germline lookup yields CDR1 GTSNPN and CDR2 SVGIG (reference sequence). V lost 2 bases to trimming and J lost 8 bases, with 9 bases between them. CDR3 sequence: CAWSNSKEAFF. CDR3 DNA: TGTGCCTGGAGTAATTCCAAGGAAGCTTTCTTT.

In this sample, this clonotype turned up a few times. The chain joins TRBV12-3 or TRBV12-4 to TRBJ2-7; D unclear. V shed 5 bases and J shed 1 base, with 18 bases lying between them. The CDR3 extends over 16 amino acids. CDR3 in DNA: TGTGCCAGCAGTCCTGTGGCAGGTGGCCCATCCTACGAGCAGTACTTC. Translated, it gives CASSPVAGGPSYEQYF.

This clonotype came up a few times. V and J are TRBV4-1 and TRBJ2-1, with 9 bases fitting TRBD2. J was trimmed by 6 bases and V by 3 bases; bases with no gene match: 6. The CDR3 loop spans 15 amino acids. The germline V gene has CDR1 MGHRA and CDR2 YSYEKL. CDR3 in DNA: TGCGCCAGCAGCCAGCTCGGACTAGCGCCCAATGAGCAGTTCTTC. Translated: CASSQLGLAPNEQFF.

A few counts support this clonotype. The chain has TRBV6-2 or TRBV6-3 and TRBJ2-1; D call uncertain. The ends were cut back, 6 bases at V and 5 bases at J, with 8 bases in the middle. The germline V gene encodes CDR1 MNHEY and CDR2 SVGEGT. CDR3 length: 12 amino acids. The CDR3: CASRSGNNEQFF. As DNA, the CDR3 is TGTGCCAGCAGATCCGGAAACAATGAGCAGTTCTTC.

This clonotype occurred many times. The CDR3 sequence: CASSPRTGTQPQHF. In nucleotides, the CDR3 is TGCGCCAGCAGCCCCCGGACAGGGACTCAGCCCCAGCATTTT. The chain carries TRBV5-1 and TRBJ1-5; the match to TRBD1 covers 8 bases. Germline CDR1 reads SGHRS; CDR2 reads YFSETQ. The V and J ends lost 4 bases and 6 bases, in that order; junction bases with no gene match: 6. The CDR3 consists of 14 residues.

The J gene is TRBJ2-3, the V gene TRBV20-1, with 8 bases identical to TRBD2. The CDR3 totals 17 residues. Germline V gene sequence: CDR1 DFQATT, CDR2 SNEGSKA (reference sequence). V shed 2 bases, J shed 2 bases, and the junction held 12 bases outside the gene matches. CDR3 nucleotide sequence: TGCAGTGCTAGAATAAACATAGCGGGGATGGCCACAGATACGCAGTATTTT. It is translated as CSARINIAGMATDTQYF.

The V call is TRBV7-6, the J call TRBJ2-1, with a weak D call TRBD1 (5 bases). The CDR3 extends over 16 amino acids. The germline V gene has CDR1 SGHVS and CDR2 FNYEAQ. V was shortened by 1 base and J by 3 bases, with 13 bases between the two germline ends. This CDR3 is CASSLVGQGGYNEQFF. CDR3 nucleotides: TGTGCCAGCAGCTTAGTGGGGCAGGGCGGCTACAATGAGCAGTTCTTC.

J is TRBJ2-3 and V is TRBV7-2; TRBD2 might be the D (5 bases). CDR3 length: 15 residues. V lost 5 bases and J lost 6, with 18 bases in between. From germline, CDR1 is SGHTA and CDR2 FQGNSA. CDR3 DNA: TGTGCCAGCAGCCCAAGAGCGGTCCTTCGGGATACGCAGTATTTT. Residues: CASSPRAVLRDTQYF.